What follows is one T cell receptor beta chain and its context. Looked up from germline, CDR1 is LNHDA and CDR2 is SQIVND (reference sequence). This CDR3 comprises 14 residues. After removal of 4 bases from V and 4 bases from J, the junction contained 3 bases not matched to a gene. The data stem from a study of shared T cell receptors in the human thymus. TCRdb's copy holds only in-frame clones and misses some; the assay was immunoSEQ multiplex PCR. Of hundreds of thousands of clones in the sample, approximately 88% were seen once. This sample was also put to use in a study of human thymus T cells. This second study notes: Related research has reported that thymic repertoires overlap highly among unrelated individuals.

The sequence was obtained from a boy in the first two years of life with a congenital heart defect. The chain is built from TRBV19 and TRBJ2-3, with 9 bases fitting TRBD2. Sequencing used thymocytes. CDR3 residues: CASSSGRASDTQYF. The CDR3 DNA reads as TGTGCCAGTAGTAGCGGGAGGGCCTCAGATACGCAGTATTTT. Supplemented by reference TRBV19 and TRBJ2-3, the full variable domain reads DGGITQSPKYLFRKEGQNVTLSCEQNLNHDAMYWYRQDPGQGLRLIYYSQIVNDFQKGDIAEGYSVSREKKESFPLTVTSAQKNPTAFYLCASSSGRASDTQYFGPGTRLTVL.